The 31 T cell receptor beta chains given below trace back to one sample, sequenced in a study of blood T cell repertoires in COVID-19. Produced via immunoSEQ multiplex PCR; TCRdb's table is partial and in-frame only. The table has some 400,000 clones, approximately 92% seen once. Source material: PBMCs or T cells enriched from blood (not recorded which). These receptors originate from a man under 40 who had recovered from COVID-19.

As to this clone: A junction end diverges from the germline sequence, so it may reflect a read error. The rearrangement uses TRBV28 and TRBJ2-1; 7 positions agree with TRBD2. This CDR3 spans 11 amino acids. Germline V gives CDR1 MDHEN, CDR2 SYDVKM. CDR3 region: CVSGGHNEQFF. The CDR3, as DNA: TGCGTTTCGGGAGGACACAATGAGCAGTTCTTC. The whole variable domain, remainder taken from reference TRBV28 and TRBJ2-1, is DVKVTQSSRYLVKRTGEKVFLECVQDMDHENMFWYRQDPGLGLRLIYFSYDVKMKEKGDIPEGYSVSREKKERFSLILESASTNQTSMYLCVSGGHNEQFFGPGTRLTVL.

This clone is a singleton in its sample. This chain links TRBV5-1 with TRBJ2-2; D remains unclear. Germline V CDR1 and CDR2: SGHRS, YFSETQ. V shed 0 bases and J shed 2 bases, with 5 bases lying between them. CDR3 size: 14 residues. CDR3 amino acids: CASSLDRNTGELFF. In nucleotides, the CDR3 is TGCGCCAGCAGCTTGGACAGAAACACCGGGGAGCTGTTTTTT. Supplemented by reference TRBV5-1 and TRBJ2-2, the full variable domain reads KAGVTQTPRYLIKTRGQQVTLSCSPISGHRSVSWYQQTPGQGLQFLFEYFSETQRNKGNFPGRFSGRQFSNSRSEMNVSTLELGDSALYLCASSLDRNTGELFFGEGSRLTVL.

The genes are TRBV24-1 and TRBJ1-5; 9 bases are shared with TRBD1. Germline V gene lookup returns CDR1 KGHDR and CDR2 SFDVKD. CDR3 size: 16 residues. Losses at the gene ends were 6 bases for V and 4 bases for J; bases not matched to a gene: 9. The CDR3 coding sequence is TGTGCCACCAGTCCGGGGGGACAGGGTGGAAATCAGCCCCAGCATTTT. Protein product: CATSPGGQGGNQPQHF.

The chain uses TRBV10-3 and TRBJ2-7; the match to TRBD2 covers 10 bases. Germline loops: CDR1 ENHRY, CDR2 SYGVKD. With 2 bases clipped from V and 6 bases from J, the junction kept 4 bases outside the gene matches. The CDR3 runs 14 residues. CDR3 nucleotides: TGTGCCATCAGTGAGGAGCGGGAGGGAGGCGAGCAGTACTTC. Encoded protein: CAISEEREGGEQYF.

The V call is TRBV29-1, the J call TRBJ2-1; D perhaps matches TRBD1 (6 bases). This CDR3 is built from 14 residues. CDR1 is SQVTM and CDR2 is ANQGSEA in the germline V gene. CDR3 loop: CRGGDSENHNEQFF. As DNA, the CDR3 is TGCAGAGGGGGTGACAGTGAAAATCACAATGAGCAGTTCTTC.

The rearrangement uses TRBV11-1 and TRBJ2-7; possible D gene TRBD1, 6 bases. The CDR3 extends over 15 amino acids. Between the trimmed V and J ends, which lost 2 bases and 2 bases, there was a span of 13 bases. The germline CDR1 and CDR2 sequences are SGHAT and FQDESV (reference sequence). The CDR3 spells CASSLSRGPTYEQYF. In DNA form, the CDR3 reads TGTGCCAGCAGCTTAAGCAGGGGCCCAACCTACGAGCAGTACTTC.

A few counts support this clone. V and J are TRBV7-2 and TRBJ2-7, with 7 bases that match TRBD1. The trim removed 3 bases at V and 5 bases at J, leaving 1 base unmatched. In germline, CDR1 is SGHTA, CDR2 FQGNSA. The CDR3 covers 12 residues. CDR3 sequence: CASSFTGDEQYF. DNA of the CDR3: TGTGCCAGCAGCTTTACAGGGGACGAGCAGTACTTC. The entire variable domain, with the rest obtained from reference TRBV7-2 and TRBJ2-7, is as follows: GAGVSQSPSNKVTEKGKDVELRCDPISGHTALYWYRQSLGQGLEFLIYFQGNSAPDKSGLPSDRFSAERTGGSVSTLTIQRTQQEDSAVYLCASSFTGDEQYFGPGTRLTVT.

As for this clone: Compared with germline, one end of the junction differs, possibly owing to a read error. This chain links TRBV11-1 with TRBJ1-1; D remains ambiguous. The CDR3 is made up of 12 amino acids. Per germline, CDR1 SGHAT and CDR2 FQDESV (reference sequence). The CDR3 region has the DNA TGTGCCAGCAGCACAGTGCGAACTGGAGCTTTCTTT. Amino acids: CASSTVRTGAFF.

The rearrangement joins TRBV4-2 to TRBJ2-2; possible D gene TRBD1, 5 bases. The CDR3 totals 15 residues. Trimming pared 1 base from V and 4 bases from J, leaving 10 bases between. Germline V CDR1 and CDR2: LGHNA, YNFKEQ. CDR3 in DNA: TGTGCCAGCAGCCAAGCCGACAGTTTCACCGGGGAGCTGTTTTTT. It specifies CASSQADSFTGELFF.

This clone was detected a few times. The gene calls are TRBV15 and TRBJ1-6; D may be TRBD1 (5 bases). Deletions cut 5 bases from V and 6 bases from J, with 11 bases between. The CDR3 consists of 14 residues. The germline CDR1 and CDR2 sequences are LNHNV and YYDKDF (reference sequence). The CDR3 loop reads CATSGQRINSPLHF. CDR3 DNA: TGTGCCACCAGCGGACAAAGGATTAATTCACCCCTCCACTTT. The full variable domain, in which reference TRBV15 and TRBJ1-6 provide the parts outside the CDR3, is DAMVIQNPRYQVTQFGKPVTLSCSQTLNHNVMYWYQQKSSQAPKLLFHYYDKDFNNEADTPDNFQSRRPNTSFCFLDIRSPGLGDTAMYLCATSGQRINSPLHFGNGTRLTVT.

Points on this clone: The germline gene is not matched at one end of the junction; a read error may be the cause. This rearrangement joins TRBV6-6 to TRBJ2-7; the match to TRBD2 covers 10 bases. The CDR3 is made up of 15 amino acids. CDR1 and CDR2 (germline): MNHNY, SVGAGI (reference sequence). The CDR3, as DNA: TGTGCCAGCAGTCCCGGGACTAGCGCCTCCCACGAGCAGTACTTC. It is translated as CASSPGTSASHEQYF.

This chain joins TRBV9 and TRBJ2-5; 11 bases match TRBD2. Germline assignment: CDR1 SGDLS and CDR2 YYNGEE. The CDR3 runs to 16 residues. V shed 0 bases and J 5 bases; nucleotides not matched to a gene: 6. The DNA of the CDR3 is TGTGCCAGCAGCGTAGATAGCGGGAGGGGCGGGGAGACCCAGTACTTC. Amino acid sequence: CASSVDSGRGGETQYF.

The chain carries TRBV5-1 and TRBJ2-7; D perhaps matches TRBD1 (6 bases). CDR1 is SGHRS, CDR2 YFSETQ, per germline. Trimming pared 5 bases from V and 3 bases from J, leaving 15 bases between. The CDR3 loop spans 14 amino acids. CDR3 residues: CASRGLQGSYEQYF. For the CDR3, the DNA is TGCGCCAGCAGAGGTTTGCAGGGGAGCTACGAGCAGTACTTC.

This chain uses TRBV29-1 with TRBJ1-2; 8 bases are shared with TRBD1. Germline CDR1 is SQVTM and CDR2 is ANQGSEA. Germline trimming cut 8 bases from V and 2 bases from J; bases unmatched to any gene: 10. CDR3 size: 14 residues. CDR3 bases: TGCAGCTTCAAACCGGGACAGGTAAACTATGGCTACACCTTC. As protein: CSFKPGQVNYGYTF.

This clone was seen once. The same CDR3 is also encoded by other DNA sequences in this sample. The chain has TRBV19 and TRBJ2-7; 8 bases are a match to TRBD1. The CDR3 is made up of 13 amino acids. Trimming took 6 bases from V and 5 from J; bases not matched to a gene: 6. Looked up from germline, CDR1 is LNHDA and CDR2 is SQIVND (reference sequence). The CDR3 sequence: CASSMDRAHEQYF. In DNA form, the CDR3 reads TGTGCCAGTAGCATGGACAGGGCGCACGAGCAGTACTTC. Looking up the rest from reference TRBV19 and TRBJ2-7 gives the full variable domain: DGGITQSPKYLFRKEGQNVTLSCEQNLNHDAMYWYRQDPGQGLRLIYYSQIVNDFQKGDIAEGYSVSREKKESFPLTVTSAQKNPTAFYLCASSMDRAHEQYFGPGTRLTVT.

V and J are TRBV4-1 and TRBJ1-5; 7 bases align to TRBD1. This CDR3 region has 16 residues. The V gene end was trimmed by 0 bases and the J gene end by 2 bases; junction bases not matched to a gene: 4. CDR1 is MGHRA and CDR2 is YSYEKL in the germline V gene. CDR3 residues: CASSQDPGTGNQPQHF. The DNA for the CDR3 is TGCGCCAGCAGCCAAGATCCCGGGACAGGCAATCAGCCCCAGCATTTT.

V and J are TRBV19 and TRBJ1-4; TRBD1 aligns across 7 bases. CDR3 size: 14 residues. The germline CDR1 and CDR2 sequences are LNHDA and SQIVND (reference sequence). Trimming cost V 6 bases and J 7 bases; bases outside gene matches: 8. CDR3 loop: CASRPTGLGEKLFF. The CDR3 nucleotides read TGTGCCAGTAGGCCGACAGGGTTGGGTGAAAAACTGTTTTTT.

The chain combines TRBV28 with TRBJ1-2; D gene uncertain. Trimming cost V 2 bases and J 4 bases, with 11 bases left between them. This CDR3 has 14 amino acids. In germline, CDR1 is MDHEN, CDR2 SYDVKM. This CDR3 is CASSLEGEIYGYTF. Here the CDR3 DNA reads TGTGCCAGCAGTTTAGAGGGAGAGATCTATGGCTACACCTTC.

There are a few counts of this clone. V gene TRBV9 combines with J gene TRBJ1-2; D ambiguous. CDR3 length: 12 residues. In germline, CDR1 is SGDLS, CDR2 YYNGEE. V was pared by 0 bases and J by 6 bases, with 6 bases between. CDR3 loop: CASSVGGNGYTF. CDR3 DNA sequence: TGTGCCAGCAGCGTAGGAGGGAATGGCTACACCTTC.

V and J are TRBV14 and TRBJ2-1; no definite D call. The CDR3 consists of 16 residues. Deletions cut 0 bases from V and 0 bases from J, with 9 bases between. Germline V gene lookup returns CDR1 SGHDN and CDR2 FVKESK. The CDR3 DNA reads TGTGCCAGCAGCCAAGATTTCTCCCGCTCCTACAATGAGCAGTTCTTC. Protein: CASSQDFSRSYNEQFF. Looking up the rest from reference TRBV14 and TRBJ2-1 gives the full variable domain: EAGVTQFPSHSVIEKGQTVTLRCDPISGHDNLYWYRRVMGKEIKFLLHFVKESKQDESGMPNNRFLAERTGGTYSTLKVQPAELEDSGVYFCASSQDFSRSYNEQFFGPGTRLTVL.

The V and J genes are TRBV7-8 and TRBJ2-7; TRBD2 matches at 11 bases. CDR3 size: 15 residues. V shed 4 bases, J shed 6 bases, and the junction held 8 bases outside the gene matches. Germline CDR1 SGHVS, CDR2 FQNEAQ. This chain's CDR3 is CASSSTPGLAAEQYF. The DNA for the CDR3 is TGTGCCAGCAGCTCGACCCCGGGACTAGCGGCCGAGCAGTACTTC.

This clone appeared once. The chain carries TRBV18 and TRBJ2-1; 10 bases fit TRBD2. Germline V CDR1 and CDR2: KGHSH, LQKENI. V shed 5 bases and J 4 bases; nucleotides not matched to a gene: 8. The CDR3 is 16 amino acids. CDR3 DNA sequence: TGTGCCAGCTCAAGACTAGGACTAGCGGAGTACAATGAGCAGTTCTTC. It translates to CASSRLGLAEYNEQFF. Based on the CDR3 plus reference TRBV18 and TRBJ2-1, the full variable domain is NAGVMQNPRHLVRRRGQEARLRCSPMKGHSHVYWYRQLPEEGLKFMVYLQKENIIDESGMPKERFSAEFPKEGPSILRIQQVVRGDSAAYFCASSRLGLAEYNEQFFGPGTRLTVL.

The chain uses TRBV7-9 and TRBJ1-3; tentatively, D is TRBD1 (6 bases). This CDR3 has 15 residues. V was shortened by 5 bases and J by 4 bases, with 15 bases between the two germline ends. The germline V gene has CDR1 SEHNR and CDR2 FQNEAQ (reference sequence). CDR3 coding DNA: TGTGCCAGCAGCCACTACTCGACAGGAGGAAACACCATATATTTT. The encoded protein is CASSHYSTGGNTIYF.

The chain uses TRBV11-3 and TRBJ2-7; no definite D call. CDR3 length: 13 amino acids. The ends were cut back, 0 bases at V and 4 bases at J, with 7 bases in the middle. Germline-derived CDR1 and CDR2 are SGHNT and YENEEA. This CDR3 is CASSLDAGYEQYF. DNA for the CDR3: TGTGCCAGCAGCTTAGATGCCGGGTACGAGCAGTACTTC. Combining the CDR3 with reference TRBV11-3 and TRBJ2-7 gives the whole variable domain EAGVVQSPRYKIIEKKQPVAFWCNPISGHNTLYWYLQNLGQGPELLIRYENEEAVDDSQLPKDRFSAERLKGVDSTLKIQPAELGDSAVYLCASSLDAGYEQYFGPGTRLTVT.

As DNA, the CDR3 is TGTGCCAGCAGCGTAGCAACAGGCGATTACGAGCAGTACTTC. It encodes CASSVATGDYEQYF. V and J are TRBV9 and TRBJ2-7; weak D call: TRBD1 (5 bases). V lost 0 bases and J lost 4, with 11 bases in between. This CDR3 is 14 amino acids long. Germline values: CDR1 SGDLS, CDR2 YYNGEE.

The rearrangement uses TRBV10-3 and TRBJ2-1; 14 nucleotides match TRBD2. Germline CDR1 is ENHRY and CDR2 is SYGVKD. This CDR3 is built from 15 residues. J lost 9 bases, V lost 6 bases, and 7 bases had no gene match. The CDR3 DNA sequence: TGTGCCATCAGGGGGGGACTAGCGGGAGATAGTGAGCAGTTCTTC. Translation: CAIRGGLAGDSEQFF.

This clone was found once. The CDR3 nucleotides read TGCGCCAGCAGCTTTCGGTTTTCGGACAATGAGCAGTTCTTC. As protein: CASSFRFSDNEQFF. V gene TRBV5-1 combines with J gene TRBJ2-1; D is uncertain. V was clipped by 2 bases and J by 5 bases, with 11 bases between them. The CDR3 spans 14 residues. CDR1 SGHRS and CDR2 YFSETQ come from the germline V gene.

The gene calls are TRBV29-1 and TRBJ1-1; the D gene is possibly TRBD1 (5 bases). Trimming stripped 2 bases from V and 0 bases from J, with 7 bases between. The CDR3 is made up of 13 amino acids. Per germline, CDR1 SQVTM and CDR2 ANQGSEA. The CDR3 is CSVEMTVNTEAFF. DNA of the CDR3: TGCAGCGTTGAAATGACAGTGAACACTGAAGCTTTCTTT. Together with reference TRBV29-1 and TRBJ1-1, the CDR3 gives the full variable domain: SAVISQKPSRDICQRGTSLTIQCQVDSQVTMMFWYRQQPGQSLTLIATANQGSEATYESGFVIDKFPISRPNLTFSTLTVSNMSPEDSSIYLCSVEMTVNTEAFFGQGTRLTVV.

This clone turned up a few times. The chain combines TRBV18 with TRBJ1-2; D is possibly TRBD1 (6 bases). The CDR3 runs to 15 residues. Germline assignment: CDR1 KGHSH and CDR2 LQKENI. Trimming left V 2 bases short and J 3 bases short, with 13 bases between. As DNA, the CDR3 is TGTGCCAGCTCACCAGCATTGGGACAAGACTATGGCTACACCTTC. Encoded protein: CASSPALGQDYGYTF.

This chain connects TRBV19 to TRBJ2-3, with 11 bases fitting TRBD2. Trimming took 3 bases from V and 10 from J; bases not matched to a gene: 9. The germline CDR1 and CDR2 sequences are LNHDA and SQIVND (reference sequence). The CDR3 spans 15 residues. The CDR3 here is CASSMLAGGHGAQYF. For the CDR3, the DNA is TGTGCCAGTAGTATGCTAGCGGGAGGCCACGGGGCGCAGTATTTT.

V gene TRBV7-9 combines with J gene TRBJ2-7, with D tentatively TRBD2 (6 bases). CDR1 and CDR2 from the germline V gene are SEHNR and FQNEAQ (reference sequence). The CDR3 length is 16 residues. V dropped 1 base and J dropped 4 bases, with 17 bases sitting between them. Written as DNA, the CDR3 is TGTGCCAGCAGCTTAGGTCGGGGGATCCGGGGGTACGAGCAGTACTTC. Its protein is CASSLGRGIRGYEQYF.